Each of the 8 T cell receptor beta chains below was sequenced from the same sample in a study of technical replicates of blood from a few donors. Only in-frame clones appear in the TCRdb table, and some are missing; sequencing was by immunoSEQ multiplex PCR. The table shows 50,000 or so clones, with approximately 90% occurring only once. Sequenced: PBMCs. The receptor source for this set is a human donor in good health. Some clones in this sample may be carry-over from other donors' samples.

V gene TRBV5-3 combines with J gene TRBJ2-7; possible D gene TRBD1, 5 bases. TRBV5-3 is reported as an ORF; its role is uncertain. V was trimmed by 2 bases and J by 3 bases, leaving 15 bases between them. The CDR3 loop spans 15 amino acids. The CDR3 is CARSFRRGLNYEQYF. Written as DNA, the CDR3 is TGTGCCAGAAGCTTCCGAAGGGGCCTCAACTACGAGCAGTACTTC.

The chain has TRBV7-8 and TRBJ2-1; TRBD1 matches 11 bases. The germline V gene encodes CDR1 SGHVS and CDR2 FQNEAQ. The J segment lost 3 bases and the V segment lost 5 bases, leaving 6 bases of the junction unmatched. This CDR3 region has 16 residues. The CDR3, as DNA: TGTGCCAGCAGCGGTAGGGACAGGGGGATCTACAATGAGCAGTTCTTC. Protein: CASSGRDRGIYNEQFF.

V gene TRBV5-4 combines with J gene TRBJ1-2; possible D gene TRBD1, 5 bases. Germline V gene lookup returns CDR1 SGHNT and CDR2 YYREEE (reference sequence). The CDR3 runs to 14 residues. V dropped 0 bases and J dropped 5 bases, with 11 bases sitting between them. CDR3 loop: CASSLVGREYGYTF. The CDR3 DNA reads TGTGCCAGCAGCTTGGTAGGCAGGGAATATGGCTACACCTTC.

This clone was observed once. The chain employs TRBV6-1 and TRBJ2-7; 7 bases are shared with TRBD1. Trimming removed 6 bases from V and 1 base from J; junction bases left unmatched: 9. Per germline, CDR1 MNHNS and CDR2 SASEGT. The CDR3 runs 15 residues. The CDR3 loop reads CASRGRGPLSYEQYF. The CDR3 DNA is TGTGCCAGCAGGGGAAGGGGGCCTCTATCCTACGAGCAGTACTTC.

V and J are TRBV27 and TRBJ2-2; a weak D match, TRBD2 (5 bases). CDR3 length equals 14 residues. Germline V gene sequence: CDR1 MNHEY, CDR2 SMNVEV (reference sequence). The V end lost 4 bases, the J end lost 3 bases, and 9 bases lay between the germline ends. CDR3 in DNA: TGTGCCAGCAGTTCGGGATTTTACACCGGGGAGCTGTTTTTT. Translating it yields CASSSGFYTGELFF.

The rearrangement links TRBV10-3 to TRBJ2-7; TRBD2 might be the D (6 bases). V gave up 5 bases and J gave up 6 bases, with 17 bases separating them. This CDR3 is 14 amino acids long. Looked up from germline, CDR1 is ENHRY and CDR2 is SYGVKD. The CDR3 spells CAISPGGNPIEQYF. In DNA form, the CDR3 reads TGTGCCATCAGTCCAGGCGGGAACCCTATCGAGCAGTACTTC.

The chain couples TRBV5-1 to TRBJ2-1; TRBD2 might be the D (5 bases). The germline CDR1 and CDR2 sequences are SGHRS and YFSETQ. With 3 bases removed from V and 2 bases from J, the gap between germline ends came to 12 bases. The CDR3 loop spans 15 amino acids. CDR3 protein: CASSSGGPAYNEQFF. CDR3 sequence (DNA): TGCGCCAGCAGCTCAGGAGGACCGGCCTACAATGAGCAGTTCTTC.

The V gene is TRBV6-1, the J gene TRBJ2-7; 9 bases align to TRBD1. Germline assignment: CDR1 MNHNS and CDR2 SASEGT. The CDR3 sequence is 15 residues long. After removal of 5 bases from V and 2 bases from J, the junction contained 7 bases not matched to a gene. The CDR3 coding sequence is TGTGCCAGCAGTTCCACAGGGGGCGCGCCCTACGAGCAGTACTTC. Translation: CASSSTGGAPYEQYF.